Below, 24 T cell receptor beta chains from the same sample are listed, as sequenced in a study of cytomegalovirus exposure and HLA in healthy donors. PCR involved 60 Vbeta and 13 Jbeta primers. Profiling relied on immunoSEQ multiplex PCR, and the TCRdb table lists in-frame clones only, not all of them. The sample has 75,000 to 100,000 clones; 70% to 75% are singletons. The source material was PBMCs. The receptors were sampled from a man aged 35-49 years in good health and CMV-seronegative.

V is TRBV2 and J is TRBJ2-7, with 8 bases fitting TRBD2. The CDR3 extends over 14 amino acids. Germline CDR1 is SNHLY and CDR2 is FYNNEI. The junction had 4 bases not matched to a gene; V was cut back by 6 bases and J by 0 bases. CDR3 protein: CASRVAGPSYEQYF. CDR3 sequence (DNA): TGTGCCAGCAGGGTAGCGGGGCCCTCCTACGAGCAGTACTTC.

J is TRBJ2-5 and V is TRBV7-2; D gene ambiguous. The germline CDR1 and CDR2 sequences are SGHTA and FQGNSA. This CDR3 has 16 amino acids. Trimming cost V 5 bases and J 0 bases, with 16 bases left between them. The CDR3 DNA sequence: TGTGCCAGCAGCCGTCTCAGAACCTCACACCAAGAGACCCAGTACTTC. Its protein product is CASSRLRTSHQETQYF.

The rearrangement joins TRBV10-3 to TRBJ2-7, with D possibly matching TRBD2 (6 bases). This CDR3 comprises 13 residues. Germline CDR1 and CDR2: ENHRY and SYGVKD. Trimming took 3 bases from V and 6 from J, leaving 12 bases between them. The CDR3 spells CAISDSSGGEQYF. In DNA, the CDR3 is TGTGCCATCAGTGATAGTTCCGGGGGCGAGCAGTACTTC.

This chain uses TRBV7-8 with TRBJ2-5; tentatively, D is TRBD1 (5 bases). The ends were cut back, 5 bases at V and 7 bases at J, with 14 bases in the middle. Germline CDR1 is SGHVS and CDR2 is FQNEAQ. This CDR3 spans 13 amino acids. This CDR3 is CASSPRAQGTQYF. CDR3 DNA: TGTGCCAGCAGCCCCAGGGCGCAGGGGACCCAGTACTTC.

A few counts support this clone. This rearrangement joins TRBV23-1 to TRBJ2-7, with D maybe TRBD1 (5 bases). Being an ORF, TRBV23-1 has a function that is uncertain. The V gene lost 2 bases and the J gene lost 1 base, with 12 bases spanning the gap. This CDR3 contains 15 residues. The chain's CDR3 is CASSQGSGHSYEQYF. CDR3 in DNA: TGCGCCAGCAGTCAAGGGTCAGGACATTCCTACGAGCAGTACTTC.

The genes are TRBV7-9 and TRBJ1-5; 8 positions match TRBD1. J lost 3 bases, V lost 3 bases, and 13 bases had no gene match. CDR3 length equals 18 residues. The germline V gene encodes CDR1 SEHNR and CDR2 FQNEAQ (reference sequence). CDR3 in amino acids: CASSFNSGGAFANQPQHF. As DNA, the CDR3 is TGTGCCAGCAGCTTCAACTCAGGGGGCGCGTTTGCCAATCAGCCCCAGCATTTT. Using reference TRBV7-9 and TRBJ1-5 for the parts outside the CDR3, the full variable domain is DTGVSQNPRHKITKRGQNVTFRCDPISEHNRLYWYRQTLGQGPEFLTYFQNEAQLEKSRLLSDRFSAERPKGSFSTLEIQRTEQGDSAMYLCASSFNSGGAFANQPQHFGDGTRLSIL.

J is TRBJ1-1 and V is TRBV19; 9 bases are a match to TRBD1. The V segment lost 9 bases and the J segment 5 bases; nucleotides outside the gene matches: 16. Germline V CDR1 and CDR2: LNHDA, SQIVND (reference sequence). The CDR3 has 16 amino acids. The CDR3 DNA sequence: TGTGCCAGCAGTCCTTTCACCGGGACAGGGAGTACTGAAGCTTTCTTT. Protein product: CASSPFTGTGSTEAFF.

This clone was seen a handful of times. The same CDR3 is also encoded by other DNA sequences in this sample. The chain recombines TRBV2 with TRBJ2-5; possibly TRBD2 for D (5 bases). Trimming removed 8 bases from V and 3 bases from J, with 7 bases in between. This CDR3 is built from 11 residues. Germline CDR1 reads SNHLY; CDR2 reads FYNNEI. The CDR3 reads CASGSEETQYF. CDR3 nucleotide sequence: TGTGCCAGCGGGAGCGAAGAGACCCAGTACTTC.

The chain recombines TRBV12-5 with TRBJ2-2; 10 bases line up with TRBD2. Trimming removed 6 bases from V and 4 bases from J; junction bases left unmatched: 5. CDR1 and CDR2 (germline): LGHNT, FRNRAP. The CDR3 consists of 15 residues. The CDR3 reads CASGPLAGPTGELFF. Written as DNA, the CDR3 is TGTGCTAGTGGGCCACTAGCGGGACCCACCGGGGAGCTGTTTTTT. Combining the CDR3 with reference TRBV12-5 and TRBJ2-2 gives the whole variable domain DARVTQTPRHKVTEMGQEVTMRCQPILGHNTVFWYRQTMMQGLELLAYFRNRAPLDDSGMPKDRFSAEMPDATLATLKIQPSEPRDSAVYFCASGPLAGPTGELFFGEGSRLTVL.

The chain has TRBV29-1 and TRBJ2-1, with 11 positions matching TRBD1. The germline CDR1 and CDR2 sequences are SQVTM and ANQGSEA. Unmatched junction bases numbered 9, after V lost 8 bases and J lost 6 bases. The CDR3 is made up of 14 amino acids. The CDR3 sequence is CSFYGQGASNEQFF. As DNA, the CDR3 is TGCAGCTTCTACGGACAGGGGGCTAGCAATGAGCAGTTCTTC.

The J gene is TRBJ2-1, the V gene TRBV4-2, with TRBD2 identical over 10 bases. Looked up from germline, CDR1 is LGHNA and CDR2 is YNFKEQ. The CDR3 length is 16 residues. The junction had 6 bases not matched to a gene; V was cut back by 3 bases and J by 4 bases. In DNA, the CDR3 is TGTGCCAGCAGCCACCAACTAGCGGGGATTTACAATGAGCAGTTCTTC. Translated, it gives CASSHQLAGIYNEQFF.

The CDR3 is CASSQDGTVEYF. CDR3 sequence (DNA): TGCGCCAGCAGCCAAGATGGGACAGTGGAGTATTTT. The V gene is TRBV4-1, the J gene TRBJ2-3, with 7 bases identical to TRBD1. J gave up 13 bases and V 0 bases, and 4 bases lay outside the gene matches. CDR1 is MGHRA, CDR2 YSYEKL, per germline. This CDR3 is 12 amino acids long.

The chain couples TRBV4-3 to TRBJ2-1; 8 bases match TRBD1. V lost 2 bases and J lost 10; bases outside the gene matches: 13. The CDR3 is 16 amino acids. The germline gives CDR1 LGHNA, CDR2 YSLEER. The CDR3 protein is CASSQQGQGPQEEQFF. The CDR3 DNA follows: TGCGCCAGCAGCCAACAAGGACAGGGCCCACAAGAGGAGCAGTTCTTC.

The rearrangement links TRBV9 to TRBJ2-3; possibly TRBD1 for D (6 bases). V lost 3 bases and J 0 bases, leaving 20 bases between the germline ends. The germline CDR1 and CDR2 sequences are SGDLS and YYNGEE. The CDR3 has 18 amino acids. CDR3 DNA: TGTGCCAGCAGCGCCGGGGACACCTCCTTCCTGAGCACAGATACGCAGTATTTT. The encoded protein is CASSAGDTSFLSTDTQYF.

CDR3 sequence (DNA): TGCGCCAGTACACTTTCAACGGGGCAAGAGACCCAGTACTTC. Translating gives CASTLSTGQETQYF. The chain uses TRBV5-1 and TRBJ2-5; a weak D match, TRBD2 (5 bases). The germline V gene encodes CDR1 SGHRS and CDR2 YFSETQ. Trimming removed 8 bases from V and 2 bases from J, with 16 bases in between. The CDR3 runs 14 residues. The variable domain in full, completed from reference TRBV5-1 and TRBJ2-5, reads KAGVTQTPRYLIKTRGQQVTLSCSPISGHRSVSWYQQTPGQGLQFLFEYFSETQRNKGNFPGRFSGRQFSNSRSEMNVSTLELGDSALYLCASTLSTGQETQYFGPGTRLLVL.

V is TRBV7-9 and J is TRBJ1-2; 8 bases align to TRBD1. The junction had 9 bases not matched to a gene; V was cut back by 5 bases and J by 4 bases. This CDR3 has 15 residues. Germline V lookup: CDR1 SEHNR, CDR2 FQNEAQ (reference sequence). The CDR3 spells CASSRRGQGPYGYTF. Here the CDR3 DNA reads TGTGCCAGCAGCCGGCGAGGACAGGGACCCTATGGCTACACCTTC.

The chain recombines TRBV27 with TRBJ1-2; 10 nucleotides match TRBD1. CDR1 and CDR2 from the germline V gene are MNHEY and SMNVEV (reference sequence). V trimming: 6 bases; J trimming: 6 bases; junction bases outside the gene matches: 4. The CDR3 has 13 residues. In DNA form, the CDR3 reads TGTGCCAGCAGAGGGACAGGGGACAATGGCTACACCTTC. It is translated as CASRGTGDNGYTF.

The V call is TRBV4-3, the J call TRBJ2-7, with 7 nucleotides matching TRBD1. V gave up 4 bases and J gave up 3 bases; unmatched junction bases: 9. Per germline, CDR1 LGHNA and CDR2 YSLEER. The CDR3 contains 15 residues. The CDR3 reads CASSRVRQGIYEQYF. In DNA, the CDR3 is TGCGCCAGCAGCCGGGTGAGACAGGGAATCTACGAGCAGTACTTC.

The chain has TRBV19 and TRBJ1-1; D possibly corresponds to TRBD1 (5 bases). V dropped 6 bases and J dropped 4 bases, with 18 bases sitting between them. The CDR3 contains 15 residues. Germline V gene data show CDR1 as LNHDA and CDR2 as SQIVND (reference sequence). For the CDR3, the DNA is TGTGCCAGTAGCCCGACAGCCGGGGGGACCACTGAAGCTTTCTTT. Translation gives CASSPTAGGTTEAFF.

This chain connects TRBV5-6 to TRBJ1-3; TRBD1 matches at 7 bases. Germline V CDR1 and CDR2: SGHDT, YYEEEE. The CDR3 totals 15 residues. V lost 0 bases, J lost 8 bases, and 8 bases stayed unmatched. For the CDR3, the DNA is TGTGCCAGCAGCTTGGCCGAGACAGGGAAGTACACCATATATTTT. As protein: CASSLAETGKYTIYF.

The J gene is TRBJ2-7, the V gene TRBV6-5, with D possibly being TRBD1 (5 bases). The CDR3 extends over 14 amino acids. CDR1 is MNHEY, CDR2 SVGAGI, per germline. V lost 0 bases and J 3 bases, leaving 9 bases between the germline ends. CDR3 bases: TGTGCCAGCAGTTACTCAGGGGCCGACTACGAGCAGTACTTC. It codes for CASSYSGADYEQYF.

The V gene is TRBV7-9, the J gene TRBJ2-2, with 10 positions matching TRBD2. V lost 2 bases to trimming and J lost 3 bases; unmatched junction nucleotides: 0. CDR3 length: 15 amino acids. CDR1 and CDR2 from the germline V gene are SEHNR and FQNEAQ (reference sequence). For the CDR3, the DNA is TGTGCCAGCAGCTTACTAGCGGGGGACACCGGGGAGCTGTTTTTT. It specifies CASSLLAGDTGELFF.

This clone has a handful of counts. The conserved final phenylalanine or tryptophan is absent from the CDR3, which likely points to a read error. The CDR3 loop reads CASRTLGTGELFV. The CDR3 nucleotides are TGTGCCAGTAGGACCTTGGGTACCGGGGAGCTGTTTGTT. The chain links TRBV19 to TRBJ2-2; D is uncertain. Germline V CDR1 and CDR2: LNHDA, SQIVND (reference sequence). The V end was cut by 6 bases, the J end by 5 bases, with 10 bases between. The CDR3 has 13 amino acids.

The chain is built from TRBV13 and TRBJ1-6, with a weak D call TRBD1 (5 bases). The CDR3 totals 14 residues. The V end lost 3 bases, the J end lost 5 bases, and 8 bases lay between the germline ends. Per germline, CDR1 PRHDT and CDR2 FYEKMQ (reference sequence). The CDR3 sequence: CASSFQGNNSPLHF. For the CDR3, the DNA is TGTGCCAGCAGCTTTCAGGGTAATAATTCACCCCTCCACTTT.